This T cell receptor (beta chain) was obtained from a study of blood T cell repertoires in COVID-19. At the level of the study: The United States, Italy and Spain supplied acute and convalescent COVID-19 samples. T cells, B-cell-depleted T cells, or PBMCs provided the cDNA or gDNA that served as material.

Patients from Seattle were sampled longitudinally, starting during active infection. Trimming took 5 bases from V and 3 from J, leaving 11 bases between them. The CDR3 sequence is 14 residues long. The germline V gene encodes CDR1 MNHEY and CDR2 SMNVEV (reference sequence). Authors' analysis steps: Amplification from reference gene primers served as the basis for estimated nucleated cell counts. TCRdb's copy holds only in-frame clones and misses some; the assay was immunoSEQ multiplex PCR. That table is the source of V, J and clone size, and D and trimming were worked out from the DNA. The sample contains 150,000 or so clones, approximately 85% of which appear only once.

This TCR was sampled from a woman in her fifties or sixties with COVID-19, enrolled during active disease. The chain uses TRBV27 and TRBJ2-1; D uncertain. The sequencing input was peripheral blood. For the CDR3, the DNA is TGTGCCAGCAGTCAAGCGACGGACTACAATGAGCAGTTCTTC. It yields the protein CASSQATDYNEQFF.